A selection of T cell receptor beta chains follows, all from one sample in a study of blood T cell repertoires in COVID-19. Generated by immunoSEQ multiplex PCR, the TCRdb table keeps only in-frame clones and is missing some. The sample records just over 300,000 clones, approximately 84% being singletons. The specimen was PBMCs or T cells enriched from blood (not recorded which). The receptors here all came from a young man who had recovered from COVID-19. CDR3s leave out the opening cysteine and the closing phenylalanine or tryptophan.

v_call	j_call	cdr3_aa
TRBV12-3/TRBV12-4	TRBJ2-3	ASSSFTDTQY
TRBV5-4	TRBJ2-3	ASSPRNAGGGSTDTQY
TRBV10-2	TRBJ1-4	ASGGQGRGNEKLF
TRBV28	TRBJ1-5	ASGTVHPAYQPQH
TRBV18	TRBJ2-7	ASSPSQYYEQY
TRBV11-2	TRBJ2-4	ASSLGGLAGTLAKNIQY
TRBV5-1	TRBJ1-1	ASSLGWRGSFLNTEAF
TRBV6-5	TRBJ1-1	ASKGQGANTEAF
TRBV15	TRBJ2-1	ATSRDSDRGRIWSDEQF
TRBV5-6	TRBJ1-3	ASSFFEGVKRNTIY
TRBV6-5	TRBJ2-7	ASTTLGQTYEQY
TRBV4-1	TRBJ1-3	ASSQDSPFTGNTIY
TRBV3-1/TRBV3-2	TRBJ1-1	ASSQALGVVGTEAF
TRBV18	TRBJ2-5	ASSSSRDRGLQETQY
TRBV14	TRBJ2-1	ASSQRQGSSYNEQF
TRBV30	TRBJ2-7	AWSGLSGRILSYEQY
TRBV6-5	TRBJ2-1	ASTTGQGVRNEQF
TRBV7-9	TRBJ1-5	ASSLGQYNQPQH
TRBV5-6	TRBJ1-1	ASSFYAGSLNTEAF
TRBV4-1	TRBJ2-7	ASSQLYRYEQY
TRBV27	TRBJ2-7	ASSLLGLAGTYEQY
TRBV5-4	TRBJ2-3	ASSFRGAGDTQY
TRBV4-1	TRBJ1-5	ASSQVIGSNQPQH
TRBV3-1/TRBV3-2	TRBJ2-1	ASSQRTSGRNEQF
TRBV3-1/TRBV3-2	TRBJ1-2	ASSQGQLGGYT